A selection of T cell receptor beta chains follows, all from one sample in a study of blood T cell repertoires in COVID-19. Produced via immunoSEQ multiplex PCR; TCRdb's table is partial and in-frame only. Found here are about 120,000 clones, approximately 80% of them singletons; the top ten hold about 12%. The sample was peripheral blood. These TCRs come from a human donor in a cohort sampled during active COVID-19. The CDR3 runs from the conserved cysteine through the conserved F or W. The D gene is left open where the match is weak. Only some rows state a clone size, as once, few, many or a class for expanded clones.

TRBV4-2	TRBJ1-2	.	few	TGTGCCAGCAGCCCCCCCCCGGGACAACGGAACTATGGCTACACCTTC	CASSPPPGQRNYGYTF
TRBV6-5	TRBJ2-3	.	.	TGTGCCAGCAGTTACTCGGGGCGGCTAGCGACAGATACGCAGTATTTT	CASSYSGRLATDTQYF
TRBV20-1	TRBJ2-3	TRBD1	.	TGCAGTGCCAGTACAGGGGCCACAGATACGCAGTATTTT	CSASTGATDTQYF
TRBV6-5	TRBJ2-7	TRBD1	.	TGTGCCAGCAGTCCCGGGACAGCCCCCTACGAGCAGTACTTC	CASSPGTAPYEQYF
TRBV6-2/TRBV6-3	TRBJ2-7	.	.	TGTGCCAGCAGCGACGGGACTGTTCACTACGAGCAGTACTTC	CASSDGTVHYEQYF
TRBV19	TRBJ1-1	TRBD1	.	TGTGCCAGTAGGACAGGGACAAGGATGAACACTGAAGCTTTCTTT	CASRTGTRMNTEAFF
TRBV5-1	TRBJ2-1	.	.	TGCGCCAGCAGCCCCACGACTGTTTACAATGAGCAGTTCTTC	CASSPTTVYNEQFF
TRBV7-9	TRBJ2-3	.	.	TGTGCCAGCAGCTTCACGGTGCCTACAGATACGCAGTATTTT	CASSFTVPTDTQYF
TRBV4-1	TRBJ2-3	TRBD2	once	TGCGCCAGCAGCCGACGGAGTCGGACTAGCGGGGGGAGCACAGATACGCAGTATTTT	CASSRRSRTSGGSTDTQYF
TRBV28	TRBJ1-4	TRBD1	.	TGTGCCAGCAGTTTATGGGGGACAGGGCTAGTTGCAACTAATGAAAAACTGTTTTTT	CASSLWGTGLVATNEKLFF
TRBV4-1	TRBJ2-7	TRBD1	.	TGCGCCAGCAGCCAGCAGACAGGGGGCTGGCTCGAGCAGTACTTC	CASSQQTGGWLEQYF
TRBV5-1	TRBJ1-2	.	few	TGCGCCAGCAGCTTCTGGAAAGGGGACTATGGCTACACCTTC	CASSFWKGDYGYTF
TRBV19	TRBJ2-2	TRBD1	.	TGTGCCAGTAGTTCCAGGGGGCCCGGGGAGCTGTTTTTT	CASSSRGPGELFF
TRBV19	TRBJ1-1	TRBD1	.	TGTGCCAGTAGCCGACAGGGGGCCGAAGCTTTCTTT	CASSRQGAEAFF
TRBV29-1	TRBJ1-2	.	.	TGCAGCGCGGACAGCCCTAACTATGGCTACACCTTC	CSADSPNYGYTF